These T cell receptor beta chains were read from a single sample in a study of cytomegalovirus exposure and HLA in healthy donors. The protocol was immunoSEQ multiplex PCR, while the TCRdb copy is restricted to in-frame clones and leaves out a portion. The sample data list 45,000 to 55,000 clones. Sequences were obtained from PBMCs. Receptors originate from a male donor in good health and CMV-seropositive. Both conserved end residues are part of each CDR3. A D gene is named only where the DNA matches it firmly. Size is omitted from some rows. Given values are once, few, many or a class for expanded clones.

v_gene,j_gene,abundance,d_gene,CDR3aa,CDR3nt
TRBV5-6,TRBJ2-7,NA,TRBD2,CASSLVGGEAYEQYF,TGTGCCAGCAGCTTGGTGGGGGGGGAGGCCTACGAGCAGTACTTC
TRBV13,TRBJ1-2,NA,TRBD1,CASSDLTGFNGYTF,TGTGCCAGCAGCGACCTGACAGGGTTTAATGGCTACACCTTC
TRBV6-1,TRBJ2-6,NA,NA,CASSENGRWGGANVLTF,TGTGCCAGCAGTGAAAATGGGCGGTGGGGCGGGGCCAACGTCCTGACTTTC
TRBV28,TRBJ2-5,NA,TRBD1,CASSLGTGRIVETQYF,TGTGCCAGCAGTTTAGGGACAGGGCGAATTGTGGAGACCCAGTACTTC
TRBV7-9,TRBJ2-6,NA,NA,CASSLVQGRGSGANVLTF,TGTGCCAGCAGCTTAGTCCAGGGAAGGGGCTCTGGGGCCAACGTCCTGACTTTC
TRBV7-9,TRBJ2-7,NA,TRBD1,CASSFRGHPSHEQYF,TGTGCCAGCAGCTTCAGGGGGCATCCTTCCCACGAGCAGTACTTC
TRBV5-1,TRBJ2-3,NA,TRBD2,CASSPEVAIYGRDTQYF,TGCGCCAGCAGCCCGGAGGTGGCGATCTACGGGAGGGATACGCAGTATTTT
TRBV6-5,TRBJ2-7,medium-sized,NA,CASSYHPGSYEQYF,TGTGCCAGCAGTTACCACCCGGGTTCGTACGAGCAGTACTTC
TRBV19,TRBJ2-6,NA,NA,CASGGFGANVLTF,TGTGCCAGCGGCGGCTTTGGGGCCAACGTCCTGACTTTC
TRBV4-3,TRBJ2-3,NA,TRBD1,CASSQVRDRGTDTQYF,TGCGCCAGCAGCCAAGTCCGGGACAGGGGTACAGATACGCAGTATTTT
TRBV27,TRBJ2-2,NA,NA,CASSLSHSTTGELFF,TGTGCCAGCAGTTTATCGCACAGCACCACCGGGGAGCTGTTTTTT
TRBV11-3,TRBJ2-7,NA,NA,CASSCAWDFYEQYF,TGTGCCAGCAGCTGTGCCTGGGACTTCTACGAGCAGTACTTC
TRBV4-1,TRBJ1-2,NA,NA,CASSLTGETYGYTF,TGCGCCAGCAGCCTAACGGGGGAGACCTATGGCTACACCTTC
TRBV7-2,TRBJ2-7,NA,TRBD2,CASTTLAGGPYEQYF,TGTGCCAGCACCACACTAGCGGGGGGGCCCTACGAGCAGTACTTC
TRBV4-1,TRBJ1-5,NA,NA,CASSGADRGNQPQHF,TGCGCCAGCTCCGGAGCCGACCGCGGCAATCAGCCCCAGCATTTT
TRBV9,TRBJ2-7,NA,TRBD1,CASSPSPGTGATTYEQYF,TGTGCCAGCAGCCCCAGTCCCGGGACAGGGGCGACCACCTACGAGCAGTACTTC
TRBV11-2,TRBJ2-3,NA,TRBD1,CASSPNRLAGQGQSTQYF,TGTGCCAGCAGCCCAAACCGTCTGGCGGGACAGGGGCAGAGTACGCAGTATTTT
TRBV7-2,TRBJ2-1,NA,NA,CASSAGTPSYNEQFF,TGTGCCAGCAGCGCCGGGACACCATCCTACAATGAGCAGTTCTTC
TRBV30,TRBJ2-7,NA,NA,CAWSPVGGTYEQYF,TGTGCCTGGAGTCCCGTTGGGGGGACCTACGAGCAGTACTTC
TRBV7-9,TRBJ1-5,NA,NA,CASSLSPLQPQHF,TGTGCCAGCAGCTTATCCCCCCTACAGCCCCAGCATTTT
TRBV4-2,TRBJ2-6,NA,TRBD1,CASSQIGTGDSGANVLTF,TGTGCCAGCAGCCAAATCGGGACAGGGGACTCTGGGGCCAACGTCCTGACTTTC
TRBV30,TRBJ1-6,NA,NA,CAWSVQGGAPLHF,TGTGCCTGGAGTGTACAGGGCGGCGCACCCCTCCACTTT
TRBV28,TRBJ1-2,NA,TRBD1,CASTTMQGTGGGGYTF,TGTGCCAGCACTACCATGCAGGGGACAGGGGGGGGTGGCTACACCTTC
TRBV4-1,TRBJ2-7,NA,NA,CASSQDRSEQGIDEQYF,TGCGCCAGCAGCCAAGATCGGTCGGAACAGGGTATCGACGAGCAGTACTTC
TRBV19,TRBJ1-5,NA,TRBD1,CASSRTGDYSNQPQHF,TGTGCCAGTAGTCGGACAGGGGATTATAGCAATCAGCCCCAGCATTTT
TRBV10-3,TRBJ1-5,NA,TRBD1,CAISELGQGGNQPQHF,TGTGCCATCAGTGAGTTGGGACAGGGCGGCAATCAGCCCCAGCATTTT
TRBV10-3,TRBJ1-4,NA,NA,CATRGTEGREKLFF,TGTGCCACCAGGGGCACGGAGGGGCGGGAAAAACTGTTTTTT
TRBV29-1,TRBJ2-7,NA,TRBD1,CSVDPGQGGEQYF,TGCAGCGTTGACCCGGGACAGGGGGGCGAGCAGTACTTC
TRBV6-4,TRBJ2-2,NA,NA,CASSSEEGLAGELFF,TGTGCCAGCAGTTCCGAGGAGGGGTTAGCCGGGGAGCTGTTTTTT
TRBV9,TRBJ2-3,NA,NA,CASSVEGGMDTQYF,TGTGCCAGCAGCGTAGAAGGGGGAATGGATACGCAGTATTTT
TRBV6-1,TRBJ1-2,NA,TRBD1,CASSESGDGTGIHYGYTF,TGTGCCAGCAGTGAGTCGGGCGACGGGACAGGGATTCACTATGGCTACACCTTC
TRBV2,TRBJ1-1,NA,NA,CASNRQVNTEAFF,TGTGCCAGCAATAGACAGGTCAACACTGAAGCTTTCTTT
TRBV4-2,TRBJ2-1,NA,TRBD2,CASSQRGAGDNEQFF,TGTGCCAGCAGCCAGCGGGGGGCCGGTGACAATGAGCAGTTCTTC
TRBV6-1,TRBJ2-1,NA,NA,CASNPGYNEQFF,TGTGCCAGCAATCCGGGGTACAATGAGCAGTTCTTC
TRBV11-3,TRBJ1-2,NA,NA,CASSLGVGRVGGCTF,TGTGCCAGCAGCTTAGGGGTAGGGCGGGTTGGAGGCTGCACCTTC
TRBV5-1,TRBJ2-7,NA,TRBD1,CASSSTGGSYEQYF,TGCGCCAGCAGCTCAACAGGGGGCTCCTACGAGCAGTACTTC
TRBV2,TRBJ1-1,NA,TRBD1,CASADRGGTEAFF,TGTGCCAGCGCCGACAGGGGGGGCACTGAAGCTTTCTTT
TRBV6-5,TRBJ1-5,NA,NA,CASSYRGSGPQHF,TGTGCCAGCAGTTACCGAGGTTCTGGGCCCCAGCATTTT
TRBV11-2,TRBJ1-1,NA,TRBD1,CASSLDLRDRGIMEAFF,TGTGCCAGCAGCTTAGATCTCCGGGACAGGGGAATTATGGAAGCTTTCTTT
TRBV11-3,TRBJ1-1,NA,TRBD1,CASSGPGQASMNTEAFF,TGTGCCAGCAGCGGACCGGGACAGGCTTCAATGAACACTGAAGCTTTCTTT
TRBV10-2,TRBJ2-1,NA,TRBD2,CASSRVLAGNEQFF,TGCGCCAGCAGCCGAGTGCTAGCGGGAAATGAGCAGTTCTTC